These T cell receptor beta chains were read from a single sample in a study of cytotoxic CD8 clonotypes in ibrutinib-treated CLL. TCRdb's copy holds only in-frame clones and misses some; the assay was immunoSEQ multiplex PCR. This table holds about 160,000 clones, around nine tenths found once. The specimen was PBMCs, collected at disease progression, from a patient treated with ibrutinib. These receptors all stem from a human donor with chronic lymphocytic leukemia. CDR3s include the opening cysteine and the closing phenylalanine or tryptophan. The order of the fields is D gene, V gene, J gene, clone size, CDR3 DNA, CDR3 protein. A D gene is named only where the DNA matches it firmly. Where a row states a size, it is once, few, many or the class of an expanded clone; other rows omit it.

>.|TRBV7-9|TRBJ2-1|.
TGTGCCAGCAGCTTAGCCGGAGGGGGGCTAGCAACCAATGAGCAGTTCTTC
CASSLAGGGLATNEQFF
>.|TRBV30|TRBJ2-7|.
TGTGCCTGGAGTGCAGGGGTCGAGCAGTACTTC
CAWSAGVEQYF
>.|TRBV11-2|TRBJ1-1|.
TGTGCCAGCAGCTTACCTCGACAGAACACTGAAGCTTTCTTT
CASSLPRQNTEAFF
>.|TRBV14|TRBJ1-1|.
TGTGCCAGCAGCCAGGGACTTCCGGGGGGAACTGAAGCTTTCTTT
CASSQGLPGGTEAFF
>.|TRBV7-2|TRBJ2-7|.
TGTGCCAGCCGGGGTGCGGGTCGGGGCTACGAGCAGTACTTC
CASRGAGRGYEQYF
>.|TRBV18|TRBJ2-7|.
TGTGCCAGCTCACCCGACTTGGCCTACGAGCAGTACTTC
CASSPDLAYEQYF
>TRBD1|TRBV20-1|TRBJ1-4|once
TGCAGTGCTAGGACAGGGGAAAAACTGTTTTTT
CSARTGEKLFF
>TRBD1|TRBV19|TRBJ1-5|few
TGTGCCAGTAGGGGGACAGGGGAATCAGCTCAGCCCCAGCATTTT
CASRGTGESAQPQHF
>TRBD2|TRBV10-3|TRBJ2-1|.
TGTGCCATCAGTGCCGCTAGCGGGTTATCCTACAATGAGCAGTTCTTC
CAISAASGLSYNEQFF
>.|TRBV18|TRBJ2-7|once
TGTGCCAGCTCACCCCAGACCATAGTCCACGAGCAGTACTTC
CASSPQTIVHEQYF
>TRBD2|TRBV6-5|TRBJ2-3|once
TGTGCCAGCAGCGGCGGGAGGGCCCGAGATACGCAGTATTTT
CASSGGRARDTQYF
>.|TRBV13|TRBJ1-2|.
TGTGCCAGTAATCAGGGGTATCACAGGGATGACTATGGCTACACCTTC
CASNQGYHRDDYGYTF
>.|TRBV19|TRBJ2-3|.
TGTGCCAGTAGTAAGGGCGGACAGTGGGTGGCCGATACGCAGTATTTT
CASSKGGQWVADTQYF
>.|TRBV6-6|TRBJ2-1|.
TGTGCCAGCAGCCCCGACTACCCCGAGCAGTTCTTC
CASSPDYPEQFF
>.|TRBV11-2|TRBJ2-1|.
TGTGCCAGCAGCTCCGGCCGGGACTTACGCAATGAGCAGTTCTTC
CASSSGRDLRNEQFF
>.|TRBV19|TRBJ2-7|.
TGTGCCAGTAGACTCGCGGGGCAGGCCTACGAGCAGTACTTC
CASRLAGQAYEQYF
>.|TRBV7-2|TRBJ2-7|.
TGTGCCAGCAGCTTATATCGGAGGGTACCGACCGAGCAGTACTTC
CASSLYRRVPTEQYF
>.|TRBV25-1|TRBJ2-3|.
TGTGCCAGCAGCCCGACAGGGACTCACACAGATACGCAGTATTTT
CASSPTGTHTDTQYF
>.|TRBV9|TRBJ1-5|once
TGTGCCAGCAGCTCCGGGGGGGGGCCCACCCAGGGGCCCCAGCATTTT
CASSSGGGPTQGPQHF
>.|TRBV5-4|TRBJ1-2|.
TGTGCCACACGACCAACGACTAACTATGGCTACACCTTC
CATRPTTNYGYTF
>.|TRBV13|TRBJ1-1|.
TGTGCCAGCAGCTCCTCAGGAATCTCCACTGAAGCTTTCTTT
CASSSSGISTEAFF
>.|TRBV5-1|TRBJ2-7|.
TGCGCCAGCAGCTTGTCCGGGGACGGAATGAACGAGCAGTACTTC
CASSLSGDGMNEQYF
>TRBD1|TRBV5-1|TRBJ2-7|.
TGCGCCAGCAGCTCGACCGGGACAGGGGCCTACGAGCAGTACTTC
CASSSTGTGAYEQYF
>.|TRBV15|TRBJ1-6|.
TGTGCCACCAGCAGAGACCGCCTGGAACAGGGTTCACCCCTCCACTTT
CATSRDRLEQGSPLHF
>.|TRBV6-1|TRBJ1-5|.
TGTGCCAGCAGTGAGGGGACACCTTTACCGCCCCAGCATTTT
CASSEGTPLPPQHF
>TRBD2|TRBV5-1|TRBJ2-3|.
TGCGCCAGCAGGCCGGGACTAGCATCACGCACAGATACGCAGTATTTT
CASRPGLASRTDTQYF
>.|TRBV30|TRBJ2-2|once
TGTGCCTGGAGTGCCCCCATCGGAATAAACACCGGGGAGCTGTTTTTT
CAWSAPIGINTGELFF
>TRBD1|TRBV28|TRBJ2-1|.
TGTGCCAGCAGTTTAGGACAGGGTTTTATCGATGAGCAGTTCTTC
CASSLGQGFIDEQFF
>.|TRBV19|TRBJ2-2|.
TGTGCCAGTAGTATGGATGGAAACACCGGGGAGCTGTTTTTT
CASSMDGNTGELFF
>.|TRBV11-2|TRBJ1-5|once
TGTGCCAGCAGCTGGGGGGCAGGGACCTATCAGCCCCAGCATTTT
CASSWGAGTYQPQHF
>.|TRBV23-1|TRBJ2-5|.
TGCGCCAGCAGTCAATCGCAATATCCTAAGTCCCAAGAGACCCAGTACTTC
CASSQSQYPKSQETQYF
>.|TRBV4-1|TRBJ2-1|.
TGCGCCAGCAGCCCCCAGTGGAGGGGGCGTAATGAGCAGTTCTTC
CASSPQWRGRNEQFF
>.|TRBV11-2|TRBJ2-1|once
TGTGCCAGCAGCTTAGGACGGACGATCAATGAGCAGTTCTTC
CASSLGRTINEQFF
>.|TRBV7-3|TRBJ2-1|.
TGTGCCAGCAGCTTATTCCCGGGAGTGGAAGAGAATGAGCAGTTCTTC
CASSLFPGVEENEQFF
>TRBD1|TRBV7-3|TRBJ2-2|.
TGTGCCAGCAGCCCGACAGGGTGGATCGGGGAGCTGTTTTTT
CASSPTGWIGELFF
>.|TRBV7-7|TRBJ1-2|.
TGTGCTAGCAGCTCCAGTATTGTTTTCCTTGGACACGTCCATGGGGGCTATGGCTACACCTTC
CASSSSIVFLGHVHGGYGYTF
>TRBD2|TRBV7-3|TRBJ2-6|.
TGTGCCAGCAGCCCAGGCGGGAGATCTGGGGCCAACGTCCTGACTTTC
CASSPGGRSGANVLTF
>TRBD2|TRBV6-5|TRBJ2-3|.
TGTGCCAGCAGTCGGGGACTAGCGGGAGCTGATACGCAGTATTTT
CASSRGLAGADTQYF
>.|TRBV21-1|TRBJ2-7|.
TGTGCCAGCAGCAATGGCGGATCCTACGAGCAGTACTTC
CASSNGGSYEQYF
>TRBD1|TRBV7-3|TRBJ1-1|.
TGTGCCAGCAGCTTAACCCCAGAGGGACAGGGAGAGGGTATAAAACGGGAAGCTTTCTTT
CASSLTPEGQGEGIKREAFF
>.|TRBV7-3|TRBJ1-2|.
TGTGCCAGCAGCCCTTCGGTAGGGGTAAGAGGCGGCTACACCTTC
CASSPSVGVRGGYTF
>TRBD2|TRBV5-1|TRBJ2-7|.
TGCGCCAGCAGCCCCGGGGAGCGGGAGAGGAGGGAGCAGTACTTC
CASSPGERERREQYF
>TRBD2|TRBV5-5|TRBJ2-5|.
TGTGCCAGCAGCTTGGTCTGGGGGGGACTAGCGGCACAAGAGACCCAGTACTTC
CASSLVWGGLAAQETQYF
>TRBD1|TRBV30|TRBJ2-7|.
TGTGCCTGGAGCGCAGGGGGCTACGAGCAGTACTTC
CAWSAGGYEQYF
>TRBD2|TRBV7-2|TRBJ2-5|.
TGTGCCAGCAGCCCGTGGGGGGGGGAGACCCAGTACTTC
CASSPWGGETQYF
>.|TRBV18|TRBJ1-1|.
TGTGCCAGCTCCCCGGGGCAGAACACTGAAGCTTTCTTT
CASSPGQNTEAFF
>.|TRBV5-6|TRBJ1-2|.
TGTGCCAGCAGCTTGGTGCAGGAGTATGGCTACACCTTC
CASSLVQEYGYTF
>.|TRBV15|TRBJ2-7|.
TGTGCCACCAGCAGAGGGGGACGTCTTTCCTCCTACGAGCAGTACTTC
CATSRGGRLSSYEQYF
>TRBD2|TRBV5-1|TRBJ2-4|few
TGCGCCAGCAGCTTCGAAGGGACTAGGTACGACATTCAGTACTTC
CASSFEGTRYDIQYF
>TRBD1|TRBV27|TRBJ1-4|.
TGTGCCAGCAGTAGATTCGCGGGACAGCCCGAAAAACTGTTTTTT
CASSRFAGQPEKLFF
>.|TRBV6-4|TRBJ2-1|.
TGTGCCAGCAGTCGGGTGGCGGGCAGCTCCTACAATGAGCAGTTCTTC
CASSRVAGSSYNEQFF
>.|TRBV7-3|TRBJ2-2|.
TGTGCCAGCAGCTTACAGGGGTCCACCGGGGAGCTGTTTTTT
CASSLQGSTGELFF
>.|TRBV7-2|TRBJ2-7|.
TGTGCCAGCAGCTCCACCTCCGACGAGCAGTACTTC
CASSSTSDEQYF
>TRBD1|TRBV9|TRBJ2-2|.
TGTGCCAGCAGCACCCGACAGGGTCGGACCGGGGAGCTGTTTTTT
CASSTRQGRTGELFF